Below, 31 T cell receptor beta chains from the same sample are listed, as sequenced in a study of blood T cells in healthy people across ages. A J-beta primer mix and a sample-barcoded 5' primer were used in a second PCR of roughly 7 to 12 cycles. Via MiXCR, TCRdb re-called the 5' RACE reads, giving one row per CDR3 protein. Here the sample spans approximately 730,000 distinct CDR3 sequences, about 53% being singletons. Sequencing input: blood. The receptors here all came from an elderly man in good health.

With regard to this clonotype: Relative to the germline gene, one junction end is altered; a read error may explain this. The chain is built from TRBV20-1 and TRBJ2-3; 9 bases are a match to TRBD2. Looked up from germline, CDR1 is DFQATT and CDR2 is SNEGSKA (reference sequence). The CDR3 covers 16 residues. In DNA, the CDR3 is TGCAGTGCTAGGCCCCGACTAGCGGAATTCACAGAGACGCAGTATTTT. Its translation is CSARPRLAEFTETQYF.

The chain joins TRBV9 to TRBJ2-1, with D perhaps matching TRBD1 (5 bases). This CDR3 contains 14 residues. V gave up 0 bases and J gave up 3 bases, with 7 bases separating them. Germline CDR1 is SGDLS and CDR2 is YYNGEE. For the CDR3, the DNA is TGTGCCAGCAGCGTAGATACAGGCTACAATGAGCAGTTCTTC. It encodes CASSVDTGYNEQFF.

The chain links TRBV29-1 to TRBJ2-1, with 13 positions matching TRBD2. Trimming took 8 bases from V and 0 from J; bases not matched to a gene: 10. The CDR3 consists of 17 residues. Per the germline V gene, CDR1 is SQVTM and CDR2 is ANQGSEA. This chain's CDR3 is CSLTGLAGESSYNEQFF. In DNA, the CDR3 is TGCAGCCTAACCGGACTAGCGGGAGAGAGCTCCTACAATGAGCAGTTCTTC.

This chain links TRBV20-1 with TRBJ2-5; 14 positions match TRBD2. The DNA end favors TRBJ2-7, so the J call may be wrong. The germline V gene has CDR1 DFQATT and CDR2 SNEGSKA (reference sequence). The CDR3 has 18 residues. As DNA, the CDR3 is TGCAGTGCTATCCCCGGGACTAGCGGGGGACTAAGCTCCTACGAGCAGTACTTC. Its protein is CSAIPGTSGGLSSYEQYF.

This clonotype has a handful of counts. The J gene is TRBJ1-5, the V gene TRBV28; 7 nucleotides match TRBD1. This CDR3 is built from 14 residues. Germline lookup yields CDR1 MDHEN and CDR2 SYDVKM. V gave up 5 bases and J gave up 4 bases; unmatched junction bases: 5. CDR3 DNA: TGTGCCAGCAGTCTGGACAGGTCGAATCAGCCCCAGCATTTT. It codes for CASSLDRSNQPQHF.

As concerns this clonotype: A much larger clone is a single base away; this may be a read error. The chain couples TRBV7-8 to TRBJ2-3, with 7 bases aligning to TRBD2. There are 15 residues in the CDR3. CDR1 is SGHVS and CDR2 is FQNEAQ in the germline V gene. V trimming: 3 bases; J trimming: 2 bases; junction bases outside the gene matches: 5. DNA for the CDR3: TGTGCCAGCAGCTTCCGGGGAGGGATCACAGATACGCAGTATTTT. Translation: CASSFRGGITDTQYF. Using reference TRBV7-8 and TRBJ2-3 for the parts outside the CDR3, the full variable domain is GAGVSQSPRYKVAKRGQDVALRCDPISGHVSLFWYQQALGQGPEFLTYFQNEAQLDKSGLPSDRFFAERPEGSVSTLKIQRTQQEDSAVYLCASSFRGGITDTQYFGPGTRLTVL.

This chain uses TRBV2 with TRBJ2-4; no clear D gene. The CDR3 sequence is 12 residues long. The germline gives CDR1 SNHLY, CDR2 FYNNEI. Trimming shortened V by 6 bases and J by 13 bases, and 16 bases separated the two germline ends. The CDR3 DNA reads as TGTGCCAGCAGACTCGAATACAATGAGCAGTACTTC. Protein product: CASRLEYNEQYF.

The CDR3 nucleotides read TGCGCCAGCAGCTTGGGTACTACAGGGGGCACAGATACGCAGTATTTT. It translates to CASSLGTTGGTDTQYF. The rearrangement joins TRBV5-1 to TRBJ2-3; 7 bases are a match to TRBD1. With 0 bases clipped from V and 1 base from J, the junction kept 5 bases outside the gene matches. Per the germline V gene, CDR1 is SGHRS and CDR2 is YFSETQ. The length of the CDR3 is 16 residues.

The chain joins TRBV6-5 to TRBJ2-7; 10 bases are a match to TRBD1. CDR1 is MNHEY and CDR2 is SVGAGI in the germline V gene. The CDR3 sequence is 16 residues long. J was trimmed by 2 bases and V by 0 bases; bases with no gene match: 4. The CDR3 protein is CASSYSGTGATYEQYF. In DNA, the CDR3 is TGTGCCAGCAGTTACTCCGGGACAGGGGCGACCTACGAGCAGTACTTC.

This chain joins TRBV27 and TRBJ2-6, with 9 bases matching TRBD1. Trimming removed 8 bases from V and 0 bases from J; junction bases left unmatched: 8. CDR1 MNHEY and CDR2 SMNVEV come from the germline V gene (reference sequence). The CDR3 has 17 residues. CDR3 sequence (DNA): TGTGCCAGCGCCGGGACAGGGAGTGTCTCTGGGGCCAACGTCCTGACTTTC. It translates to CASAGTGSVSGANVLTF.

The chain links TRBV20-1 to TRBJ2-3; 7 positions agree with TRBD1. The junction had 7 bases not matched to a gene; V was cut back by 1 base and J by 3 bases. The CDR3 is 15 amino acids. CDR1 and CDR2 (germline): DFQATT, SNEGSKA (reference sequence). CDR3 nucleotide sequence: TGCAGTGCTAGAGTGGGACAGAAGAAAACAGATACGCAGTATTTT. Its translation: CSARVGQKKTDTQYF.

This clonotype was detected a few times. V and J are TRBV18 and TRBJ2-6, with 11 nucleotides matching TRBD1. Germline CDR1 KGHSH, CDR2 LQKENI. J was trimmed by 3 bases and V by 3 bases; bases with no gene match: 7. The CDR3 loop spans 18 amino acids. The DNA for the CDR3 is TGTGCCAGCTCACCCGAGGACAGGGGGCGGTTTGGGGCCAACGTCCTGACTTTC. This codes for CASSPEDRGRFGANVLTF.

This clonotype has more than one count but fewer than ten. The chain employs TRBV7-2 and TRBJ1-2; tentatively, D is TRBD1 (6 bases). The CDR3 extends over 16 amino acids. V shed 0 bases and J shed 0 bases, with 11 bases lying between them. Germline assignment: CDR1 SGHTA and CDR2 FQGNSA. Written as DNA, the CDR3 is TGTGCCAGCAGCTTAGCGGGGGGCAGCTCTAACTATGGCTACACCTTC. Its translation is CASSLAGGSSNYGYTF. The full variable domain, rest sourced from reference TRBV7-2 and TRBJ1-2, is GAGVSQSPSNKVTEKGKDVELRCDPISGHTALYWYRQSLGQGLEFLIYFQGNSAPDKSGLPSDRFSAERTGGSVSTLTIQRTQQEDSAVYLCASSLAGGSSNYGYTFGSGTRLTVV.

This clonotype showed up just a few times. The J gene is TRBJ2-5, the V gene TRBV24-1; D ambiguous. Trimming pared 5 bases from V and 5 bases from J, leaving 14 bases between. Germline V gene lookup returns CDR1 KGHDR and CDR2 SFDVKD. The CDR3 runs 14 residues. CDR3 sequence (DNA): TGTGCCACCAGTGGCCCCGGAGCGTTGGAGACCCAGTACTTC. It codes for CATSGPGALETQYF.

This clonotype was observed a handful of times. V gene TRBV12-3 or TRBV12-4 combines with J gene TRBJ2-1; the D is unclear. The CDR3 has 16 amino acids. Trimming took 4 bases from V and 10 from J, leaving 23 bases between them. Here the CDR3 reads CASSYRLGQTQKEQFF. DNA for the CDR3: TGTGCCAGCAGTTATCGTCTTGGGCAAACCCAAAAGGAGCAGTTCTTC.

The table lists this clonotype with a few counts. This rearrangement joins TRBV20-1 to TRBJ2-7; 7 nucleotides match TRBD2. Germline V gene sequence: CDR1 DFQATT, CDR2 SNEGSKA (reference sequence). The CDR3 has 13 residues. The V gene end was trimmed by 6 bases and the J gene end by 1 base; junction bases not matched to a gene: 6. The CDR3 is CSAPGLVSYEQYF. In DNA form, the CDR3 reads TGCAGTGCCCCCGGACTAGTATCCTACGAGCAGTACTTC.

This clonotype was seen a few times. V gene TRBV18 combines with J gene TRBJ2-5; TRBD2 aligns across 9 bases. Germline CDR1 is KGHSH and CDR2 is LQKENI. The CDR3 spans 15 residues. J lost 5 bases, V lost 1 base, and 5 bases had no gene match. The CDR3 bases are TGTGCCAGCTCACCACAGCGGGGGGCAACGGAGACCCAGTACTTC. This codes for CASSPQRGATETQYF.

This chain joins TRBV6-6 and TRBJ1-2; no reliable D call. CDR1 and CDR2 (germline): MNHNY, SVGAGI (reference sequence). CDR3 length: 16 amino acids. V was cut by 7 bases and J by 3 bases, with 21 bases left in between. The CDR3 nucleotides are TGTGCCAGCATCCCGGACCCCCCTGGTCGGGACTATGGCTACACCTTC. Its translation is CASIPDPPGRDYGYTF.

This chain links TRBV18 with TRBJ2-1, with no clear D. Looked up from germline, CDR1 is KGHSH and CDR2 is LQKENI. The V and J ends lost 3 bases and 6 bases respectively, with 15 bases between them. There are 15 residues in the CDR3. The CDR3 bases are TGTGCCAGCTCACCGAGACCCTTAGTAGCCAATGAGCAGTTCTTC. It encodes CASSPRPLVANEQFF.

This clonotype turned up a few times. The chain recombines TRBV3-1 with TRBJ2-7; 8 nucleotides align to TRBD2. Trimming removed 1 base from V and 3 bases from J; junction bases left unmatched: 8. The CDR3 is 16 residues long. Germline V lookup: CDR1 LGHDT, CDR2 YNNKEL (reference sequence). The CDR3 nucleotides read TGTGCCAGCAGCCAAGCGTTCGATAGCGGGGTCTACGAGCAGTACTTC. Translation gives CASSQAFDSGVYEQYF.

The chain uses TRBV3-1 and TRBJ2-7; tentatively, D is TRBD2 (6 bases). Between the trimmed V and J ends, which lost 4 bases and 0 bases, there was a span of 10 bases. The germline V gene encodes CDR1 LGHDT and CDR2 YNNKEL (reference sequence). There are 14 residues in the CDR3. The CDR3 reads CASSPGRNSYEQYF. CDR3 DNA sequence: TGTGCCAGCAGCCCGGGGAGGAACTCCTACGAGCAGTACTTC.

Comment on this clonotype: At one end, the junction sequence differs from germline, possibly due to a read error. The chain carries TRBV2 and TRBJ2-1; 15 nucleotides agree with TRBD2. CDR1 SNHLY and CDR2 FYNNEI come from the germline V gene. The CDR3 is 19 amino acids. DNA for the CDR3: TGCGCCAGCAGTAGGACTAGCGGGAGGGGAAGAAGCTCCTACAATGAGCAGTTCTTC. Residues: CASSRTSGRGRSSYNEQFF.

This chain joins TRBV20-1 and TRBJ2-4; 8 bases align to TRBD2. The CDR3 runs 15 residues. The germline gives CDR1 DFQATT, CDR2 SNEGSKA (reference sequence). V gave up 5 bases and J gave up 5 bases; unmatched junction bases: 11. CDR3 DNA: TGCAGTGCTGGTCTTAGCGGGACCATCCAAAACATTCAGTACTTC. Amino acid sequence: CSAGLSGTIQNIQYF.

The CDR3 DNA sequence: TGTGCCAGCTCACAGGGACAGTCAAACCGGGTCTACACCTTC. This encodes CASSQGQSNRVYTF. This chain connects TRBV18 to TRBJ1-2; 7 nucleotides align to TRBD1. The V and J ends lost 4 bases and 10 bases, in that order; junction bases with no gene match: 12. The CDR3 runs 14 residues. Germline lookup yields CDR1 KGHSH and CDR2 LQKENI.

This chain links TRBV29-1 with TRBJ2-3; 7 nucleotides line up with TRBD2. This CDR3 spans 12 amino acids. V dropped 4 bases and J dropped 8; count of bases not matched to a gene: 6. The germline CDR1 and CDR2 sequences are SQVTM and ANQGSEA. The CDR3 nucleotides read TGCAGCGTTGGGCCGACTAGCCCTACGCAGTATTTT. Translated: CSVGPTSPTQYF.

The rearrangement uses TRBV6-1 and TRBJ2-7, with D perhaps assigned TRBD1 or TRBD2 (5 bases each). Germline CDR1 reads MNHNS; CDR2 reads SASEGT. V was trimmed by 6 bases and J by 2 bases, leaving 35 bases between them. This CDR3 spans 21 amino acids. CDR3 in DNA: TGTGCCAGCAGCGACCGCGGTTCCGGGACGGAAATCGAGCGGCGCACCTACGAGCAGTACTTC. Its protein product is CASSDRGSGTEIERRTYEQYF.

A word on this clonotype: A read error may produce the germline difference seen at one junction end. The chain employs TRBV30 and TRBJ2-4; 7 positions agree with TRBD2. CDR3 size: 16 residues. Germline V gives CDR1 GTSNPN, CDR2 SVGIG (reference sequence). CDR3 sequence: CAWSHAGLRSKNIQYF. CDR3 in DNA: TGTGCCTGGAGTCACGCGGGACTACGATCCAAGAACATTCAGTACTTC.

The chain couples TRBV7-9 to TRBJ2-1; 7 bases map to TRBD2. Germline values: CDR1 SEHNR, CDR2 FQNEAQ (reference sequence). The CDR3 consists of 16 residues. V lost 1 base to trimming and J lost 6 bases; unmatched junction nucleotides: 9. The CDR3 here is CASSLVGGRQFNEQFF. The CDR3 DNA follows: TGTGCCAGCAGCTTAGTGGGGGGGAGACAGTTCAATGAGCAGTTCTTC. Combining the CDR3 with reference TRBV7-9 and TRBJ2-1 gives the whole variable domain DTGVSQNPRHKITKRGQNVTFRCDPISEHNRLYWYRQTLGQGPEFLTYFQNEAQLEKSRLLSDRFSAERPKGSFSTLEIQRTEQGDSAMYLCASSLVGGRQFNEQFFGPGTRLTVL.

V gene TRBV6-2 or TRBV6-3 combines with J gene TRBJ1-1; D perhaps matches TRBD1 (5 bases). The germline V gene has CDR1 MNHEY and CDR2 SVGEGT. The CDR3 covers 13 residues. V was trimmed by 5 bases and J by 0 bases, leaving 7 bases between them. CDR3 coding DNA: TGTGCCAGCAGTAGACAGATGAACACTGAAGCTTTCTTT. This encodes CASSRQMNTEAFF.

A single count supports this clonotype. The chain employs TRBV20-1 and TRBJ2-1; TRBD1 aligns across 11 bases. The CDR3 is made up of 14 amino acids. Per germline, CDR1 DFQATT and CDR2 SNEGSKA (reference sequence). Unmatched junction bases numbered 8, after V lost 7 bases and J lost 6 bases. The CDR3 sequence is CSVRGQGAFNEQFF. The CDR3 DNA is TGCAGTGTTCGTGGACAGGGGGCCTTCAATGAGCAGTTCTTC.

This clonotype was seen more than once but under ten times. The chain carries TRBV12-3 or TRBV12-4 and TRBJ2-7, with D uncertain. Deletions cut 6 bases from V and 4 bases from J, with 19 bases between. The CDR3 is 15 amino acids. CDR3 in amino acids: CASSPTERKGYEQYF. Written as DNA, the CDR3 is TGTGCCAGCAGCCCAACCGAGAGGAAAGGGTACGAGCAGTACTTC.